One sample yielded the 31 T cell receptor beta chains listed below, sequenced in a study of blood T cell repertoires in COVID-19. TCRdb's table, derived via immunoSEQ multiplex PCR, lists solely in-frame clones and lacks some. The sample lists tens of thousands of clones, roughly 88% occurring once. The source material was peripheral blood. The source of these receptors is a man in his sixties with COVID-19, enrolled during active disease.

The V gene is TRBV18, the J gene TRBJ2-5; D uncertain. Looked up from germline, CDR1 is KGHSH and CDR2 is LQKENI. Trimming took 3 bases from V and 3 from J, leaving 5 bases between them. This CDR3 is 12 amino acids long. CDR3 coding DNA: TGTGCCAGCTCACCTACTGAAGAGACCCAGTACTTC. This encodes CASSPTEETQYF.

The gene calls are TRBV7-2 and TRBJ2-1; a weak D match, TRBD1 (6 bases). The CDR3 totals 17 residues. Trimming cost V 1 base and J 0 bases, with 13 bases left between them. Germline CDR1 and CDR2: SGHTA and FQGNSA. For the CDR3, the DNA is TGTGCCAGCAGCTTAGTCACAGGGTTAAGCTCCTACAATGAGCAGTTCTTC. As protein: CASSLVTGLSSYNEQFF.

The chain links TRBV5-1 to TRBJ1-2; 9 positions agree with TRBD1. V was clipped by 4 bases and J by 4 bases; unmatched bases: 5. The CDR3 sequence is 14 residues long. Per germline, CDR1 SGHRS and CDR2 YFSETQ. The CDR3 is CASSPGQGLYGYTF. CDR3 sequence (DNA): TGCGCCAGCAGCCCGGGACAGGGACTCTATGGCTACACCTTC.

The genes are TRBV27 and TRBJ1-2; 8 nucleotides align to TRBD1. This CDR3 contains 14 residues. The germline CDR1 and CDR2 sequences are MNHEY and SMNVEV (reference sequence). V gave up 6 bases and J gave up 8 bases; unmatched junction bases: 11. The CDR3 DNA follows: TGTGCCAGCAGATACTTGGGACAGGAGGAAGGCTACACCTTC. Amino acid sequence: CASRYLGQEEGYTF.

This chain joins TRBV19 and TRBJ1-5; TRBD1 aligns across 9 bases. The junction had 4 bases not matched to a gene; V was cut back by 6 bases and J by 4 bases. The CDR3 length is 14 residues. The germline V gene encodes CDR1 LNHDA and CDR2 SQIVND (reference sequence). CDR3 nucleotides: TGTGCCAGTAGACAGGGGGCTCGGAATCAGCCCCAGCATTTT. It is translated as CASRQGARNQPQHF.

The CDR3 loop is CASSQDWRERGEQFF. CDR3 bases: TGCGCCAGCAGCCAAGATTGGCGGGAGCGCGGTGAGCAGTTCTTC. The genes are TRBV4-3 and TRBJ2-1; 7 nucleotides line up with TRBD2. Germline-derived CDR1 and CDR2 are LGHNA and YSLEER. CDR3 size: 15 residues. Unmatched junction bases numbered 8, after V lost 0 bases and J lost 9 bases.

J is TRBJ1-5 and V is TRBV30; weak D call: TRBD1 (6 bases). Deletions cut 5 bases from V and 5 bases from J, with 16 bases between. There are 14 residues in the CDR3. Per germline, CDR1 GTSNPN and CDR2 SVGIG (reference sequence). This CDR3 reads CAWGGGGNDQPQHF. The CDR3 DNA reads TGTGCCTGGGGAGGGGGAGGGAACGATCAGCCCCAGCATTTT.

The rearrangement joins TRBV5-1 to TRBJ1-4, with 7 bases matching TRBD1. This CDR3 has 15 amino acids. Germline loops: CDR1 SGHRS, CDR2 YFSETQ. With 0 bases clipped from V and 9 bases from J, the junction kept 8 bases outside the gene matches. CDR3 bases: TGCGCCAGCAGCTTGGCCCGACAGGGTCAGAAAAAACTGTTTTTT. Amino acid sequence: CASSLARQGQKKLFF.

This clone was picked up one time. V usage is TRBV2 and J usage is TRBJ2-2, with D possibly TRBD2 on 6 matching bases. CDR1 and CDR2 from the germline V gene are SNHLY and FYNNEI. The V and J ends lost 3 bases and 6 bases respectively, with 14 bases between them. The CDR3 covers 15 residues. CDR3 nucleotides: TGTGCCAGCAGTGACGGCGCCGGAGGGGCCGGGGAGCTGTTTTTT. Amino acid sequence: CASSDGAGGAGELFF.

V is TRBV9 and J is TRBJ2-1, with a weak D call TRBD2 (5 bases). Trimming took off 0 bases at V and 8 bases at J, with 15 bases between the two ends. The CDR3 length is 15 residues. CDR1 is SGDLS and CDR2 is YYNGEE in the germline V gene. CDR3 DNA: TGTGCCAGCAGCGTAGTCGGGTGGACTGGGGATGAGCAGTTCTTC. Its translation is CASSVVGWTGDEQFF.

The V gene is TRBV7-9, the J gene TRBJ1-2; weak D call: TRBD1 (6 bases). This CDR3 has 18 residues. V lost 4 bases, J lost 5 bases, and 26 bases lay in between. Germline V gene data show CDR1 as SEHNR and CDR2 as FQNEAQ (reference sequence). The CDR3 coding sequence is TGTGCCAGCAGCTCACCCCCGGACAGCGTCTTCGCCCCGTATGGCTACACCTTC. Amino acid sequence: CASSSPPDSVFAPYGYTF. Full variable domain (missing parts from reference TRBV7-9 and TRBJ1-2): DTGVSQNPRHKITKRGQNVTFRCDPISEHNRLYWYRQTLGQGPEFLTYFQNEAQLEKSRLLSDRFSAERPKGSFSTLEIQRTEQGDSAMYLCASSSPPDSVFAPYGYTFGSGTRLTVV.

The chain joins TRBV3-1 (or the pseudogene TRBV3-2) to TRBJ1-5; 8 bases map to TRBD1. The germline gives CDR1 LGHDT, CDR2 YNNKEL (reference sequence). This CDR3 comprises 15 residues. Trimming at V came to 3 bases and at J to 3 bases, leaving 4 bases not matched to a gene. Written as DNA, the CDR3 is TGTGCCAGCAGCCAGCAGACAGGGGCCAATCAGCCCCAGCATTTT. It translates to CASSQQTGANQPQHF.

The V call is TRBV3-1 (or the pseudogene TRBV3-2), the J call TRBJ2-7, with 11 bases aligning to TRBD2. The ends lost 2 bases at V and 3 bases at J; junction bases unmatched: 9. This CDR3 is 17 amino acids long. Germline loops: CDR1 LGHDT, CDR2 YNNKEL (reference sequence). The CDR3 spells CASSQFLFGTSGYEQYF. DNA of the CDR3: TGTGCCAGCAGCCAATTCCTCTTCGGGACTAGCGGCTACGAGCAGTACTTC.

This sequence joins TRBV4-2 and TRBJ2-1, with TRBD2 matching over 16 bases. V shed 3 bases, J shed 9 bases, and the junction held 5 bases outside the gene matches. This CDR3 has 16 residues. CDR1 and CDR2 from the germline V gene are LGHNA and YNFKEQ. CDR3 bases: TGTGCCAGCAGCCACTCGGGACTAGCGGGAGGGGCTGAGCAGTTCTTC. It codes for CASSHSGLAGGAEQFF.

V gene TRBV23-1 combines with J gene TRBJ2-1; TRBD1 matches at 9 bases. TRBV23-1 is assigned to the ORF class and has an uncertain function. The CDR3 is 15 amino acids. The V gene end was trimmed by 6 bases and the J gene end by 3 bases; junction bases not matched to a gene: 6. This CDR3 is CASSPGTGLYNEQFF. The CDR3 region has the DNA TGCGCCAGCAGCCCCGGGACAGGGCTCTACAATGAGCAGTTCTTC.

The rearrangement uses TRBV30 and TRBJ1-2; 12 bases match TRBD1. V trimming: 4 bases; J trimming: 0 bases; junction bases outside the gene matches: 6. The germline gives CDR1 GTSNPN, CDR2 SVGIG (reference sequence). The CDR3 is made up of 16 amino acids. The DNA for the CDR3 is TGTGCCTGGAATTGGGACAGGGGGCAAGCTAACTATGGCTACACCTTC. Amino acids: CAWNWDRGQANYGYTF.

This clone was counted only a few times. The rearrangement joins TRBV5-6 to TRBJ2-1; D is possibly TRBD2 (5 bases). The length of the CDR3 is 12 residues. The germline CDR1 and CDR2 sequences are SGHDT and YYEEEE. Trimming cost V 4 bases and J 4 bases, with 6 bases left between them. CDR3 region: CASSPGYNEQFF. The DNA of the CDR3 is TGTGCCAGCAGCCCGGGGTACAATGAGCAGTTCTTC.

This clone appeared a few times. The chain joins TRBV28 to TRBJ1-1; no definite D call. V lost 7 bases to trimming and J lost 1 base, with 10 bases between them. Germline V CDR1 and CDR2: MDHEN, SYDVKM. This CDR3 has 13 amino acids. DNA of the CDR3: TGTGCCAGCACCAGAGCAGGGAACACTGAAGCTTTCTTT. Encoded protein: CASTRAGNTEAFF.

V usage is TRBV5-8 and J usage is TRBJ1-2; 10 bases line up with TRBD1. V shed 4 bases, J shed 6 bases, and the junction held 9 bases outside the gene matches. Germline lookup yields CDR1 SGHTS and CDR2 YDEGEE. CDR3 length: 15 residues. As DNA, the CDR3 is TGTGCCAGCAGCCCAAGACAGGGGGCGAAGAATGGCTACACCTTC. Protein: CASSPRQGAKNGYTF. Looking up the rest from reference TRBV5-8 and TRBJ1-2 gives the full variable domain: EAGVTQSPTHLIKTRGQQATLRCSPISGHTSVYWYQQALGLGLQFLLWYDEGEERNRGNFPPRFSGRQFPNYSSELNVNALELEDSALYLCASSPRQGAKNGYTFGSGTRLTVV.

The J gene is TRBJ2-2, the V gene TRBV29-1, with D tentatively TRBD1 (6 bases). The CDR3 sequence is 12 residues long. Germline CDR1 is SQVTM and CDR2 is ANQGSEA. Trimming stripped 7 bases from V and 6 bases from J, with 12 bases between. CDR3 in DNA: TGCAGCGCAATACAGGGTCCCGGGGAGCTGTTTTTT. Protein product: CSAIQGPGELFF.

This chain connects TRBV11-3 to TRBJ1-4; a possible D gene is TRBD1 (6 bases). Germline assignment: CDR1 SGHNT and CDR2 YENEEA. V was shortened by 4 bases and J by 5 bases, with 11 bases between the two germline ends. The CDR3 has 14 amino acids. CDR3 coding DNA: TGTGCCAGCAGCTCCGGGACAAGAAATGAAAAACTGTTTTTT. Protein product: CASSSGTRNEKLFF.

This sequence joins TRBV27 and TRBJ2-1; tentatively, D is TRBD1 (6 bases). Germline assignment: CDR1 MNHEY and CDR2 SMNVEV (reference sequence). The V gene lost 4 bases and the J gene lost 1 base, with 14 bases spanning the gap. The CDR3 consists of 16 residues. In DNA, the CDR3 is TGTGCCAGCAGTTCTACAGGGATCCGTTCCTACAATGAGCAGTTCTTC. This gives the protein CASSSTGIRSYNEQFF.

The rearrangement joins TRBV5-4 to TRBJ2-2; 14 nucleotides align to TRBD2. CDR1 SGHNT and CDR2 YYREEE come from the germline V gene (reference sequence). CDR3 length: 19 amino acids. V lost 2 bases, J lost 4 bases, and 10 bases stayed unmatched. The CDR3 is CASSFGRLAGGRGTGELFF. The DNA for the CDR3 is TGTGCCAGCAGCTTTGGTCGACTAGCGGGAGGGCGCGGCACCGGGGAGCTGTTTTTT.

The chain uses TRBV4-1 and TRBJ2-7; D remains unclear. Germline values: CDR1 MGHRA, CDR2 YSYEKL. The CDR3 consists of 12 residues. V was clipped by 4 bases and J by 7 bases, with 11 bases between them. The CDR3 here is CASSRGSGEQYF. The CDR3 coding sequence is TGCGCCAGCAGCCGAGGAAGTGGTGAGCAGTACTTC.

This clone was observed a handful of times. The chain couples TRBV10-2 to TRBJ2-2; a weak D match, TRBD1 (5 bases). There are 14 residues in the CDR3. Germline V gene lookup returns CDR1 WSHSY and CDR2 SAAADI. The V end was cut by 2 bases, the J end by 7 bases, with 11 bases between. The CDR3 sequence is CASSEAGNDGELFF. The CDR3 bases are TGCGCCAGCAGTGAGGCAGGGAACGACGGGGAGCTGTTTTTT.

The genes are TRBV5-1 and TRBJ2-4, with TRBD1 as a possible D gene (6 bases). V was trimmed by 2 bases and J by 8 bases, leaving 17 bases between them. The CDR3 length is 15 residues. Germline loops: CDR1 SGHRS, CDR2 YFSETQ. The CDR3, as DNA: TGCGCCAGCAGCTTTGGATCCCGCAGGGGTGACATTCAGTACTTC. Translating it yields CASSFGSRRGDIQYF.

This clone was counted only a few times. The chain combines TRBV7-8 with TRBJ1-5; no reliable D call. Germline V lookup: CDR1 SGHVS, CDR2 FQNEAQ. This CDR3 contains 15 residues. V was pared by 1 base and J by 3 bases, with 10 bases between. The CDR3 region has the DNA TGTGCCAGCAGCTTAGGGACGCGGGCCAATCAGCCCCAGCATTTT. It is translated as CASSLGTRANQPQHF.

V usage is TRBV18 and J usage is TRBJ1-3; the match to TRBD1 covers 7 bases. Germline V gene data show CDR1 as KGHSH and CDR2 as LQKENI. This CDR3 has 14 amino acids. V gave up 5 bases and J gave up 2 bases; unmatched junction bases: 3. The CDR3 loop is CASSADRAGNTIYF. The CDR3 nucleotides are TGTGCCAGCTCAGCCGACAGGGCTGGAAACACCATATATTTT.

The genes are TRBV3-1 (or the pseudogene TRBV3-2) and TRBJ1-3, with TRBD1 as a possible D gene (6 bases). The germline V gene encodes CDR1 LGHDT and CDR2 YNNKEL (reference sequence). The V gene lost 4 bases and the J gene lost 5 bases, with 15 bases spanning the gap. The CDR3 is 15 residues long. The DNA of the CDR3 is TGTGCCAGCAGCCCACGTAGGGGGATCCGAAACACCATATATTTT. This gives the protein CASSPRRGIRNTIYF.

The chain couples TRBV6-5 to TRBJ1-2; 8 nucleotides align to TRBD1. Germline CDR1 is MNHEY and CDR2 is SVGAGI. The CDR3 is 12 amino acids. The ends lost 11 bases at V and 8 bases at J; junction bases unmatched: 10. The CDR3, as DNA: TGTGCCCTAGGCGGCAGGGGGCTAGGCTACACCTTC. Protein product: CALGGRGLGYTF.

V gene TRBV15 combines with J gene TRBJ1-2; 7 nucleotides align to TRBD1. CDR1 is LNHNV and CDR2 is YYDKDF in the germline V gene (reference sequence). The CDR3 is 14 amino acids. J was trimmed by 1 base and V by 1 base; bases with no gene match: 0. This CDR3 is CATSRGDSNYGYTF. CDR3 DNA: TGTGCCACCAGCAGAGGGGACAGTAACTATGGCTACACCTTC.